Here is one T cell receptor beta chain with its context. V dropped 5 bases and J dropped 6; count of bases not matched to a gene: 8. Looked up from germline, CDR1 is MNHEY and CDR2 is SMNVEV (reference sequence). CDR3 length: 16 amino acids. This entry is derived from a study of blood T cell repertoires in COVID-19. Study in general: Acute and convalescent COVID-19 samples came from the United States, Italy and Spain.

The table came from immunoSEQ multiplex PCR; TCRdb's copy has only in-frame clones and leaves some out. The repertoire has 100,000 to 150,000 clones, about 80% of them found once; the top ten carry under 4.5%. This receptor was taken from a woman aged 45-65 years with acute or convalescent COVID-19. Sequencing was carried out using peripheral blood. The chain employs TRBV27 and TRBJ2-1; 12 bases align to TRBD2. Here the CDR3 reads CASSVRGLAGANEQFF. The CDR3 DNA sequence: TGTGCCAGCAGTGTTCGGGGACTAGCGGGTGCCAATGAGCAGTTCTTC.